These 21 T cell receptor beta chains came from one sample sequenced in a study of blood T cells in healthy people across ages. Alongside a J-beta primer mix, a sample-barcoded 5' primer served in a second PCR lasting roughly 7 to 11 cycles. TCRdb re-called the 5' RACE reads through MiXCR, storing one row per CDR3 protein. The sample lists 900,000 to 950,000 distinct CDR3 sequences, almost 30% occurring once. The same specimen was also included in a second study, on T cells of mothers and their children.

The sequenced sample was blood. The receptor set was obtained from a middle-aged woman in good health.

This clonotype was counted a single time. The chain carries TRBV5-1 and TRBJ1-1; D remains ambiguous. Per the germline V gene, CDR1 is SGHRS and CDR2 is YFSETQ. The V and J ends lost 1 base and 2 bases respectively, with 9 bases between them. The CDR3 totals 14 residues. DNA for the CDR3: TGCGCCAGCAGCTTGTTTCCCTCTAACACTGAAGCTTTCTTT. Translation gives CASSLFPSNTEAFF.

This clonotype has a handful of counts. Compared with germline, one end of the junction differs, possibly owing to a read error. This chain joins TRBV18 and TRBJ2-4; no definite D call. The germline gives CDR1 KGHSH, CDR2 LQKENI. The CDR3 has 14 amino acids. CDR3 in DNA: TGTGCCAGCTCACCGGTCTCTGGGGAAAACATACAGTACTTC. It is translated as CASSPVSGENIQYF.

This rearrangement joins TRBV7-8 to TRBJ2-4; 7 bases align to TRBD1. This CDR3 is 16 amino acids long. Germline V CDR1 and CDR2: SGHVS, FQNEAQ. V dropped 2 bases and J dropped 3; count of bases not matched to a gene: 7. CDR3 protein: CASSLPEGAGKNIQYF. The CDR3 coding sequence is TGTGCCAGCAGCTTACCTGAGGGGGCCGGCAAAAACATTCAGTACTTC.

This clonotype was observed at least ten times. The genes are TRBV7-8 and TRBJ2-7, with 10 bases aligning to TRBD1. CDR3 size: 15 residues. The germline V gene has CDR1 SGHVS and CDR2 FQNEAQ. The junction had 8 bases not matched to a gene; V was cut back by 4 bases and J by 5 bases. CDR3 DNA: TGTGCCAGCAGCTCCAGACAGGGGGCGCTTGACGAGCAGTACTTC. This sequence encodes CASSSRQGALDEQYF.

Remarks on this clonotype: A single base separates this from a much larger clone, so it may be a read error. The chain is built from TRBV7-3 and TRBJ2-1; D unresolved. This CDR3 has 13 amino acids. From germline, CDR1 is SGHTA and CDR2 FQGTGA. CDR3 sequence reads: CASSSGVNNEQLF. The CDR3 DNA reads TGTGCCAGCAGCTCTGGGGTGAACAATGAGCAGTTATTC.

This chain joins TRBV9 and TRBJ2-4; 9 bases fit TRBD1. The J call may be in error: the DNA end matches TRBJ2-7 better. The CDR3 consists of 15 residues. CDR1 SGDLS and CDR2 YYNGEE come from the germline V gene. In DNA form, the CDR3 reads TGTGCCAGCAGCCCATCAGGGACAGGGATCGACGAGCAGTACTTC. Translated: CASSPSGTGIDEQYF.

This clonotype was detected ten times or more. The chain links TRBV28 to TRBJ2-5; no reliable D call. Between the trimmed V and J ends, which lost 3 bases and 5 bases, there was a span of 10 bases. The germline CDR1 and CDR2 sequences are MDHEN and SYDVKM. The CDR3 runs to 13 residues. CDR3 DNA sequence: TGTGCCAGCAGTTTTAAAGGGTTGGAGACCCAGTACTTC. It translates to CASSFKGLETQYF.

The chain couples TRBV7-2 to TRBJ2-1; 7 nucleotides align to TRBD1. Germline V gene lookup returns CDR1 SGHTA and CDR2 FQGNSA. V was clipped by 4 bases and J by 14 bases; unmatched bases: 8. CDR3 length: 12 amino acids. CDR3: CASSSSTGKEFF. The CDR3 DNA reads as TGTGCCAGCAGCTCATCGACAGGGAAAGAGTTCTTC.

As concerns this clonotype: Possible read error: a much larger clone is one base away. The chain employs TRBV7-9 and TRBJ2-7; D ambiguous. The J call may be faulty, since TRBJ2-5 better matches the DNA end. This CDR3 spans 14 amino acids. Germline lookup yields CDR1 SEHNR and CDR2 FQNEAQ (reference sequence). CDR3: CASSKDPTQKTQYF. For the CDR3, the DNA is TGTGCCAGCAGCAAGGACCCTACCCAAAAGACCCAGTACTTC.

The DNA for the CDR3 is TGCGCCAGCAGCTTAAGCACAGGGGCCCTCCCCGAGCAGTTCTTC. Its translation is CASSLSTGALPEQFF. The chain recombines TRBV5-1 with TRBJ2-1; 7 bases map to TRBD1. This CDR3 is built from 15 residues. V lost 2 bases to trimming and J lost 10 bases; unmatched junction nucleotides: 12. Germline V CDR1 and CDR2: SGHRS, YFSETQ.

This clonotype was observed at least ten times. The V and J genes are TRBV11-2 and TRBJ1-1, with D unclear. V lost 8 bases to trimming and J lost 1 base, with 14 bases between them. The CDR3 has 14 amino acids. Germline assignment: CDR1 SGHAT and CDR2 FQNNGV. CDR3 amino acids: CASVQGRSNTEAFF. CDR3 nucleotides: TGTGCCAGCGTTCAAGGACGCTCGAACACTGAAGCTTTCTTT.

CDR3 sequence: CASSLERIAGKTDTQYF. The CDR3 nucleotides read TGTGCCAGCAGCCTCGAAAGAATAGCGGGGAAGACAGATACGCAGTATTTT. The chain combines TRBV14 with TRBJ2-3; 8 nucleotides align to TRBD2. The CDR3 spans 17 residues. V shed 4 bases and J 3 bases; nucleotides not matched to a gene: 12. The V gene's germline CDR1 is SGHDN and CDR2 FVKESK.

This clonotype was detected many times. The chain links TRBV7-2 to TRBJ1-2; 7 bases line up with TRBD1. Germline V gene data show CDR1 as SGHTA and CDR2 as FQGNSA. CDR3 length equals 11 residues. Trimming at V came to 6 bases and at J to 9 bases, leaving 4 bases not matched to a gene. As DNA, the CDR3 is TGTGCCAGCAGGTACAGGGGTAGCTACACCTTC. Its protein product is CASRYRGSYTF.

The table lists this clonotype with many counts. The CDR3 region is CASSDTGSDTQYF. The CDR3 DNA is TGTGCCAGCAGCGACACGGGGTCAGATACGCAGTATTTT. This sequence joins TRBV28 and TRBJ2-3, with a possible D match to TRBD2 (5 bases). Trimming stripped 6 bases from V and 4 bases from J, with 11 bases between. Germline V gene data show CDR1 as MDHEN and CDR2 as SYDVKM. This CDR3 is 13 amino acids long.

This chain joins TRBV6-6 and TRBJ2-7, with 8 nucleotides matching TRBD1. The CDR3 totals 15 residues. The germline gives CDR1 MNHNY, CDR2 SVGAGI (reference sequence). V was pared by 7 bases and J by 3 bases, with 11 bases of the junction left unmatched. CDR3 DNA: TGTGCCAGCACTCTCAGGACAGGGAAGTTCTACGAGCAGTACTTC. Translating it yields CASTLRTGKFYEQYF.

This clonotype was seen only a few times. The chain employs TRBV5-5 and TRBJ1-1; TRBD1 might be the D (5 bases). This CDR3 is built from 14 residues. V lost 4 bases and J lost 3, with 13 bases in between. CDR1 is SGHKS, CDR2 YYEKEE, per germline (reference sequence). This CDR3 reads CASSIPGLYTEAFF. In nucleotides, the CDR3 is TGTGCCAGCAGCATACCGGGACTTTACACTGAAGCTTTCTTT.

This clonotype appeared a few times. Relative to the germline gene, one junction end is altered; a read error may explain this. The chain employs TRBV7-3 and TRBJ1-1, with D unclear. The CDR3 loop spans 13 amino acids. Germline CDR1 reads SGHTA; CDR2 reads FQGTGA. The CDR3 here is CARSLYYSTEAFF. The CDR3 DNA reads TGTGCCCGCAGCTTATACTACTCCACTGAAGCTTTCTTT.

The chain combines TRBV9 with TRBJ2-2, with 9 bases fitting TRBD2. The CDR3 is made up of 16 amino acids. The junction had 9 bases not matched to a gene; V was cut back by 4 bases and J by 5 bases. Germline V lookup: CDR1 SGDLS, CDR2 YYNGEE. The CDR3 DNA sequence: TGTGCCAGCAGCTTTAGCGGGAGCGCGGAGACCGGGGAGCTGTTTTTT. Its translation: CASSFSGSAETGELFF.

CDR3 sequence (DNA): TGTGCCAGCAGCGTATTAGGGTTTGGCACAGATACGCAGTATTTT. Its protein product is CASSVLGFGTDTQYF. V is TRBV9 and J is TRBJ2-3; D call uncertain. Trimming left V 1 base short and J 1 base short, with 10 bases between. The CDR3 covers 15 residues. Germline V gene data show CDR1 as SGDLS and CDR2 as YYNGEE.

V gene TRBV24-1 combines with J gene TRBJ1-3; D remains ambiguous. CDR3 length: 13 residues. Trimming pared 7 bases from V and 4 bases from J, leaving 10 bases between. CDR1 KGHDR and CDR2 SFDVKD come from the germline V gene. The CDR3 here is CATSTSGGNTIYF. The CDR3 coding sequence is TGTGCCACCAGCACCTCGGGCGGAAACACCATATATTTT.

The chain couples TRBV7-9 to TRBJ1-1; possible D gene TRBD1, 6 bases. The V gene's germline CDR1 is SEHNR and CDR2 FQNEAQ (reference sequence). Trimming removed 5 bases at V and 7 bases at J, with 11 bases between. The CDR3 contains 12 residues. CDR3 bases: TGTGCCAGCAGCGCAGGGGTAGGTGAAGCTTTCTTT. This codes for CASSAGVGEAFF.